This T cell receptor beta chain was obtained from a study of T-cell memory formation after mild COVID-19. Study overall: TCR clusters were mostly donor specific. General study results and limits: Some responding clones appeared in pre-infection memory, suggesting cross-reactive memory joined. Contracting clones from day 15 to 85 had balanced CD4/CD8; later expanders favoured CD4+.

CDR1 and CDR2 (germline): SGHRS, YFSETQ. This CDR3 is 16 amino acids long. Germline trimming cut 0 bases from V and 4 bases from J; bases unmatched to any gene: 9. This clonotype was observed many times. Its antigen is currently unknown. TCR alpha and TCR beta cDNA libraries carrying sample barcodes and UMIs came from 5'RACE with constant-segment primers. TCRdb used MiXCR to reprocess the 5' RACE reads, holding one entry per CDR3 protein. This table has 250,000 to 400,000 distinct CDR3 sequences, approximately 15% appearing once. This TCR derives from a young man who had mild COVID-19 (a few samples of this study predate the infection). Cell type and time point are not known. The chain is built from TRBV5-1 and TRBJ2-7; TRBD1 matches at 8 bases. Material for sequencing was PBMCs or a T cell subset sorted from them (not recorded which). This CDR3 reads CASSLDGGTGPYEQYF. The CDR3 DNA sequence: TGCGCCAGCAGCTTGGATGGTGGGACAGGACCTTACGAGCAGTACTTC.